Listed here are 31 T cell receptor beta chains from one sample, sequenced in a study of cytomegalovirus exposure and HLA in healthy donors. The PCR employed 60 Vbeta primers together with 13 Jbeta primers. This table comes from immunoSEQ multiplex PCR, and its TCRdb copy is limited to in-frame clones, with some not included. The data show roughly 160,000 clones, 65% to 85% seen once. Sequenced: PBMCs. Every receptor here comes from a man aged 55-75 years in good health and CMV-seronegative.

The chain joins TRBV28 to TRBJ1-2; 10 positions agree with TRBD1. Germline V lookup: CDR1 MDHEN, CDR2 SYDVKM. This CDR3 spans 15 amino acids. V lost 5 bases to trimming and J lost 3 bases; unmatched junction nucleotides: 6. CDR3 sequence: CASSTQGQGYYGYTF. DNA for the CDR3: TGTGCCAGCAGTACCCAGGGACAGGGGTACTATGGCTACACCTTC.

The chain uses TRBV30 and TRBJ2-3, with TRBD1 matching 9 bases. CDR1 GTSNPN and CDR2 SVGIG come from the germline V gene (reference sequence). The trim removed 8 bases at V and 1 base at J, leaving 4 bases unmatched. This CDR3 comprises 13 residues. CDR3 sequence reads: CAHRDRGTDTQYF. For the CDR3, the DNA is TGTGCCCACCGGGACAGGGGCACAGATACGCAGTATTTT.

This clone was recorded a few times. V and J are TRBV5-1 and TRBJ1-5; 9 nucleotides agree with TRBD1. The CDR3 is 15 amino acids. J lost 6 bases, V lost 2 bases, and 6 bases had no gene match. The germline CDR1 and CDR2 sequences are SGHRS and YFSETQ. Written as DNA, the CDR3 is TGCGCCAGCAGCTTAACAGGGGGCGAGGGTCAGCCCCAGCATTTT. As protein: CASSLTGGEGQPQHF.

This clone was seen only a few times. V and J are TRBV30 and TRBJ2-6; D ambiguous. The CDR3 loop spans 12 amino acids. V lost 2 bases, J lost 10 bases, and 9 bases lay in between. From germline, CDR1 is GTSNPN and CDR2 SVGIG (reference sequence). CDR3 residues: CAWSNSFNVLTF. CDR3 in DNA: TGTGCCTGGAGTAACAGTTTTAACGTCCTGACTTTC.

Here the CDR3 reads CASSVSGGETGELFF. The CDR3 bases are TGCGCCAGCAGCGTGAGCGGGGGGGAAACCGGGGAGCTGTTTTTT. The chain is built from TRBV5-1 and TRBJ2-2, with TRBD2 matching 10 bases. J gave up 5 bases and V 4 bases, and 5 bases lay outside the gene matches. Per germline, CDR1 SGHRS and CDR2 YFSETQ. There are 15 residues in the CDR3.

The sample holds one count of this clone. This rearrangement joins TRBV18 to TRBJ2-3; TRBD1 matches at 9 bases. With V trimmed by 6 bases and J by 6 bases, 7 bases remained unmatched. The CDR3 spans 14 residues. CDR1 is KGHSH and CDR2 is LQKENI in the germline V gene. This CDR3 reads CASSDRGRGDTQYF. The CDR3, as DNA: TGTGCCAGCTCGGACAGGGGCCGGGGGGATACGCAGTATTTT. The full variable domain, completed using reference TRBV18 and TRBJ2-3, is NAGVMQNPRHLVRRRGQEARLRCSPMKGHSHVYWYRQLPEEGLKFMVYLQKENIIDESGMPKERFSAEFPKEGPSILRIQQVVRGDSAAYFCASSDRGRGDTQYFGPGTRLTVL.

V usage is TRBV28 and J usage is TRBJ1-1; 9 bases agree with TRBD1. CDR1 MDHEN and CDR2 SYDVKM come from the germline V gene. The V gene end was trimmed by 2 bases and the J gene end by 4 bases; junction bases not matched to a gene: 11. This CDR3 comprises 17 residues. The DNA for the CDR3 is TGTGCCAGCAGTTTAATTCCTGGGACAGGGATCGGCACTGAAGCTTTCTTT. Encoded protein: CASSLIPGTGIGTEAFF.

The rearrangement joins TRBV5-1 to TRBJ2-3; D gene ambiguous. V lost 0 bases, J lost 0 bases, and 8 bases lay in between. Germline lookup yields CDR1 SGHRS and CDR2 YFSETQ. This CDR3 is 15 amino acids long. The DNA of the CDR3 is TGCGCCAGCAGCTTGGAAGCGACTAGCACAGATACGCAGTATTTT. Its protein product is CASSLEATSTDTQYF.

This clone has just one count. A read error may account for a junction end that differs from germline. The V gene is TRBV7-9, the J gene TRBJ1-2; TRBD1 agrees at 7 bases. Germline assignment: CDR1 SEHNR and CDR2 FQNEAQ (reference sequence). The CDR3 loop spans 12 amino acids. The CDR3 sequence is CASSPAGGNLAF. In nucleotides, the CDR3 is TGTGCCAGCAGCCCCGCAGGGGGGAACTTAGCCTTC. Drawing the rest from reference TRBV7-9 and TRBJ1-2, the complete variable domain is DTGVSQNPRHKITKRGQNVTFRCDPISEHNRLYWYRQTLGQGPEFLTYFQNEAQLEKSRLLSDRFSAERPKGSFSTLEIQRTEQGDSAMYLCASSPAGGNLAFGSGTRLTVV.

The chain couples TRBV27 to TRBJ1-5, with D unresolved. Trimming shortened V by 3 bases and J by 7 bases, and 10 bases separated the two germline ends. Per the germline V gene, CDR1 is MNHEY and CDR2 is SMNVEV (reference sequence). The CDR3 has 13 residues. CDR3 coding DNA: TGTGCCAGCAGTTTGAGCGGGCTACAGCCCCAGCATTTT. Translating gives CASSLSGLQPQHF.

The chain uses TRBV5-8 and TRBJ1-2; 11 bases align to TRBD1. The germline V gene encodes CDR1 SGHTS and CDR2 YDEGEE. J gave up 7 bases and V 3 bases, and 8 bases lay outside the gene matches. The CDR3 sequence is 15 residues long. The DNA of the CDR3 is TGTGCCAGCAGCTCAAATGGACAGGGGGCAGCTGGCTACACCTTC. This sequence encodes CASSSNGQGAAGYTF.

The rearrangement links TRBV29-1 to TRBJ2-7, with D tentatively TRBD1 (5 bases). Trimming took off 6 bases at V and 2 bases at J, with 8 bases between the two ends. The germline CDR1 and CDR2 sequences are SQVTM and ANQGSEA. The CDR3 is made up of 11 amino acids. CDR3 bases: TGCAGCGTAGGGGAAACCTACGAGCAGTACTTC. It encodes CSVGETYEQYF.

This chain links TRBV5-6 with TRBJ2-7, with D maybe TRBD2 (5 bases). Germline loops: CDR1 SGHDT, CDR2 YYEEEE. CDR3 length: 15 residues. The germline V and J ends were trimmed by 0 bases and 2 bases, with 12 bases remaining between them. CDR3 in DNA: TGTGCCAGCAGCTTGGGTACAGCGGTAACCTACGAGCAGTACTTC. It translates to CASSLGTAVTYEQYF.

This chain links TRBV27 with TRBJ2-1; D call uncertain. Trimming pared 4 bases from V and 1 base from J, leaving 8 bases between. The CDR3 totals 14 residues. Germline lookup yields CDR1 MNHEY and CDR2 SMNVEV (reference sequence). The CDR3 DNA reads TGTGCCAGCAGTTATTCGGGTTCCTACAATGAGCAGTTCTTC. Protein: CASSYSGSYNEQFF.

The chain combines TRBV7-2 with TRBJ2-3; D ambiguous. Trimming removed 1 base at V and 1 base at J, with 6 bases between. The germline V gene has CDR1 SGHTA and CDR2 FQGNSA. The length of the CDR3 is 14 residues. The CDR3 nucleotides are TGTGCCAGCAGCTTAGATATCGGCACAGATACGCAGTATTTT. Translating gives CASSLDIGTDTQYF.

The chain links TRBV14 to TRBJ1-1, with D unresolved. V lost 3 bases to trimming and J lost 1 base, with 6 bases between them. This CDR3 is 13 amino acids long. Germline V CDR1 and CDR2: SGHDN, FVKESK. The CDR3 reads CASSQSQNTEAFF. Written as DNA, the CDR3 is TGTGCCAGCAGCCAGTCACAGAACACTGAAGCTTTCTTT.

The gene calls are TRBV7-3 and TRBJ1-2; TRBD1 agrees at 7 bases. This CDR3 has 13 residues. Trimming at V came to 5 bases and at J to 8 bases, leaving 8 bases not matched to a gene. CDR1 SGHTA and CDR2 FQGTGA come from the germline V gene. CDR3 region: CASSEQGLGGYTF. The CDR3 coding sequence is TGTGCCAGCAGCGAACAGGGGTTGGGGGGCTACACCTTC.

This rearrangement joins TRBV19 to TRBJ2-2; 7 bases map to TRBD1. The length of the CDR3 is 15 residues. Germline CDR1 reads LNHDA; CDR2 reads SQIVND (reference sequence). The V and J ends lost 7 bases and 0 bases, in that order; junction bases with no gene match: 5. CDR3 loop: CASKVGTANTGELFF. CDR3 coding DNA: TGTGCCAGTAAGGTCGGGACAGCGAACACCGGGGAGCTGTTTTTT.

The chain is built from TRBV4-3 and TRBJ1-6, with D tentatively TRBD1 (5 bases). V lost 6 bases and J 8 bases, leaving 14 bases between the germline ends. From germline, CDR1 is LGHNA and CDR2 YSLEER. The CDR3 totals 14 residues. CDR3 in amino acids: CASSRARAYSPLHF. The CDR3 DNA follows: TGCGCCAGCAGTCGGGCCAGGGCCTATTCACCCCTCCACTTT.

The V gene is TRBV5-6, the J gene TRBJ2-2, with D maybe TRBD2 (6 bases). CDR3 length equals 15 residues. CDR1 is SGHDT, CDR2 YYEEEE, per germline. Between the trimmed V and J ends, which lost 4 bases and 3 bases, there was a span of 13 bases. CDR3 nucleotide sequence: TGTGCCAGCAGCCCGGGACTTCGGTACACCGGGGAGCTGTTTTTT. This gives the protein CASSPGLRYTGELFF.

The rearrangement joins TRBV9 to TRBJ2-7; 12 positions match TRBD2. The junction had 1 base not matched to a gene; V was cut back by 0 bases and J by 0 bases. The length of the CDR3 is 16 residues. Looked up from germline, CDR1 is SGDLS and CDR2 is YYNGEE. The CDR3, as DNA: TGTGCCAGCAGCGTAGGACTAGCGGGGGCCTCCTACGAGCAGTACTTC. Its protein product is CASSVGLAGASYEQYF.

This clone was counted a single time. CDR3 in amino acids: CASSQDGQGDVVEQYF. The CDR3 DNA sequence: TGCGCCAGCAGCCAAGATGGGCAGGGTGATGTGGTCGAGCAGTACTTC. The V gene is TRBV4-1, the J gene TRBJ2-7, with D maybe TRBD1 (5 bases). V was trimmed by 0 bases and J by 6 bases, leaving 18 bases between them. The germline V gene has CDR1 MGHRA and CDR2 YSYEKL. The CDR3 contains 16 residues.

This clone occurred a few times. The chain combines TRBV11-2 with TRBJ2-2; the match to TRBD1 covers 7 bases. From germline, CDR1 is SGHAT and CDR2 FQNNGV. V gave up 7 bases and J gave up 3 bases; unmatched junction bases: 5. This CDR3 has 14 amino acids. CDR3 coding DNA: TGTGCCAGCACTCTCGGGACAGACACCGGGGAGCTGTTTTTT. As protein: CASTLGTDTGELFF.

The rearrangement links TRBV7-8 to TRBJ2-7; 15 positions agree with TRBD2. V shed 4 bases, J shed 0 bases, and the junction held 10 bases outside the gene matches. CDR3 length equals 19 residues. Germline V lookup: CDR1 SGHVS, CDR2 FQNEAQ. The CDR3 nucleotides are TGTGCCAGCAGCTGGGACCGGACTAGCGGGAGGGCCAGCTCCTACGAGCAGTACTTC. It translates to CASSWDRTSGRASSYEQYF.

The chain combines TRBV29-1 with TRBJ2-2, with D unresolved. CDR1 and CDR2 from the germline V gene are SQVTM and ANQGSEA. Trimming left V 6 bases short and J 2 bases short, with 7 bases between. The CDR3 loop spans 12 amino acids. CDR3 residues: CSVSLNTGELFF. As DNA, the CDR3 is TGCAGCGTGAGCTTAAACACCGGGGAGCTGTTTTTT.

This chain joins TRBV27 and TRBJ1-1; 7 nucleotides agree with TRBD1. With V trimmed by 0 bases and J by 4 bases, 5 bases remained unmatched. The germline CDR1 and CDR2 sequences are MNHEY and SMNVEV (reference sequence). The CDR3 totals 15 residues. CDR3: CASSLSRGPGTEAFF. As DNA, the CDR3 is TGTGCCAGCAGTTTATCGAGGGGGCCGGGCACTGAAGCTTTCTTT.

The chain combines TRBV28 with TRBJ2-7; D might be TRBD2 (6 bases). The length of the CDR3 is 14 residues. V lost 3 bases and J 3 bases, leaving 12 bases between the germline ends. CDR1 and CDR2 from the germline V gene are MDHEN and SYDVKM. DNA of the CDR3: TGTGCCAGCAGTTTTCGGCAGGGAGGCTACGAGCAGTACTTC. This codes for CASSFRQGGYEQYF.

The chain employs TRBV28 and TRBJ1-6; TRBD1 is a possible D gene (5 bases). The CDR3 is 17 residues long. Germline values: CDR1 MDHEN, CDR2 SYDVKM. Trimming stripped 5 bases from V and 5 bases from J, with 19 bases between. The CDR3 nucleotides are TGTGCCAGCAGTACCCCCTCGCGGGGGAGCGATAATTCACCCCTCCACTTT. This gives the protein CASSTPSRGSDNSPLHF.

The chain uses TRBV2 and TRBJ1-5; unclear D gene. Germline CDR1 is SNHLY and CDR2 is FYNNEI. CDR3 length equals 13 residues. The ends were cut back, 3 bases at V and 7 bases at J, with 10 bases in the middle. The CDR3 protein is CASSESKTQPQHF. The CDR3 coding sequence is TGTGCCAGCAGTGAGTCTAAAACCCAGCCCCAGCATTTT.

The chain employs TRBV10-3 and TRBJ2-3; D is perhaps TRBD2 (5 bases). The CDR3 is 14 residues long. Germline V gene lookup returns CDR1 ENHRY and CDR2 SYGVKD. The V and J ends lost 0 bases and 4 bases respectively, with 8 bases between them. Here the CDR3 DNA reads TGTGCCATCAGTGAGTCTAGCGTGGCAGATACGCAGTATTTT. Translation gives CAISESSVADTQYF.

This clone was detected only a few times. This rearrangement joins TRBV2 to TRBJ2-6; 8 nucleotides match TRBD1. This CDR3 has 15 amino acids. With 6 bases clipped from V and 2 bases from J, the junction kept 3 bases outside the gene matches. Germline V gene sequence: CDR1 SNHLY, CDR2 FYNNEI. The CDR3: CASRDRATGANVLTF. The CDR3 DNA sequence: TGTGCCAGCAGGGACAGGGCAACTGGGGCCAACGTCCTGACTTTC.